This entry features one T cell receptor beta chain sequence. The CDR3 totals 13 residues. Losses at the gene ends were 5 bases for V and 7 bases for J; bases not matched to a gene: 5. Germline V gene lookup returns CDR1 MNHEY and CDR2 SMNVEV (reference sequence). The data were taken from a study of cytomegalovirus exposure and HLA in healthy donors. Profiling relied on immunoSEQ multiplex PCR, and the TCRdb table lists in-frame clones only, not all of them. The sample holds some 84,000 clones, roughly 90% seen once. The chain links TRBV27 to TRBJ1-2; 9 nucleotides line up with TRBD1. The material sequenced was PBMCs. This receptor was taken from a man aged 30-40 years in good health and CMV-seronegative. The CDR3 coding sequence is TGTGCCAGCAGTCCCCGGGACAGGGCTGGCTACACCTTC. The encoded protein is CASSPRDRAGYTF.